These T cell receptor beta chains were read from a single sample in a study of OX40 agonist ivuxolimab in advanced cancers. The repertoire was sequenced with immunoSEQ multiplex PCR; TCRdb's copy has only in-frame clones and lacks some. The data contain approximately 84,000 clones, approximately 80% of them seen just once; the ten biggest clones take up under 3.5%. The material was CD4+ or CD8+ T cells sorted from blood, obtained in a trial of the OX40 agonist ivuxolimab. The origin of the receptors is an adult with an advanced solid tumor such as melanoma, head and neck, liver or kidney cancer. CDR3s include the opening cysteine and the closing phenylalanine or tryptophan. A D gene is named only where the DNA matches it firmly. A row's size may be missing; if present it is once, few, many or a size class.

CDR3: CASRELRDLGGYTF
DNA: TGCGCCAGCAGGGAACTCAGGGATCTAGGAGGCTACACCTTC
D: NA
V: TRBV10-2
size: NA
J: TRBJ1-2

CDR3: CASSSDSRMGQETQYF
DNA: TGTGCCAGCAGCTCGGACAGCCGAATGGGGCAAGAGACCCAGTACTTC
D: NA
V: TRBV5-5
size: NA
J: TRBJ2-5

CDR3: CASTGHQVLVVREAKNIQYF
DNA: TGCGCCAGCACCGGACACCAGGTACTGGTGGTCCGCGAAGCCAAAAACATTCAGTACTTC
D: NA
V: TRBV10-1
size: NA
J: TRBJ2-4

CDR3: CASSLVTGRGQETQYF
DNA: TGTGCCAGCAGCTTGGTGACAGGGAGGGGGCAAGAGACCCAGTACTTC
D: NA
V: TRBV5-6
size: NA
J: TRBJ2-5

CDR3: CASTMDSNYGYTF
DNA: TGTGCCAGCACTATGGACAGTAACTATGGCTACACCTTC
D: NA
V: TRBV5-4
size: NA
J: TRBJ1-2

CDR3: CASSSDRDIQYF
DNA: TGTGCCAGCAGCTCGGACAGGGACATTCAGTACTTC
D: TRBD1
V: TRBV7-2
size: NA
J: TRBJ2-4

CDR3: CASSPRRDSFDLIYF
DNA: TGTGCCAGCTCACCAAGGAGGGACAGTTTCGACCTTATATATTTT
D: TRBD1
V: TRBV18
size: NA
J: TRBJ1-3

CDR3: CASRKRGAEYDQYF
DNA: TGTGCCAGCCGAAAGCGGGGGGCGGAGTACGATCAGTACTTC
D: TRBD2
V: TRBV7-2
size: NA
J: TRBJ2-7

CDR3: CAIRRGQDTDTQYF
DNA: TGTGCCATCAGGCGGGGGCAGGACACAGATACGCAGTATTTT
D: NA
V: TRBV10-3
size: NA
J: TRBJ2-3

CDR3: CASSQQGSSYNSPLHF
DNA: TGCGCCAGCAGTCAACAGGGGAGCTCCTATAATTCACCCCTCCACTTT
D: TRBD1
V: TRBV4-3
size: NA
J: TRBJ1-6

CDR3: CASVLRRPYEQYF
DNA: TGTGCCAGCGTCCTCCGGCGGCCCTACGAGCAGTACTTC
D: NA
V: TRBV28
size: NA
J: TRBJ2-7

CDR3: CASSKQGNQPQHF
DNA: TGTGCCAGTAGTAAGCAGGGAAATCAGCCCCAGCATTTT
D: NA
V: TRBV19
size: NA
J: TRBJ1-5

CDR3: CASSLPQGTGPDTQYF
DNA: TGTGCCAGCAGCTTGCCCCAGGGGACAGGGCCAGATACGCAGTATTTT
D: TRBD1
V: TRBV7-2
size: NA
J: TRBJ2-3

CDR3: CASSRDYRNTGELFF
DNA: TGTGCCAGCAGTCGGGACTATAGGAACACCGGGGAGCTGTTTTTT
D: TRBD2
V: TRBV6-5
size: NA
J: TRBJ2-2

CDR3: CASSQDSGLGYGYTF
DNA: TGCGCCAGCAGCCAAGATTCCGGCTTAGGCTATGGCTACACCTTC
D: NA
V: TRBV4-3
size: NA
J: TRBJ1-2

CDR3: CASSTSTGLGYTF
DNA: TGTGCCAGCAGCACCTCGACAGGGTTAGGCTACACCTTC
D: TRBD1
V: TRBV7-9
size: once
J: TRBJ1-2

CDR3: CASSLRASEKLFF
DNA: TGTGCCAGCAGCCTGCGGGCCTCTGAAAAACTGTTTTTT
D: NA
V: TRBV7-2
size: NA
J: TRBJ1-4

CDR3: CASSVRQANTGELFF
DNA: TGTGCCAGCAGCGTACGACAGGCGAACACCGGGGAGCTGTTTTTT
D: NA
V: TRBV7-9
size: NA
J: TRBJ2-2

CDR3: CASSEARGEENSPLHF
DNA: TGTGCCAGCAGTGAAGCAAGGGGTGAAGAGAATTCACCCCTCCACTTT
D: NA
V: TRBV2
size: NA
J: TRBJ1-6

CDR3: CASSSAGGAANTGELFF
DNA: TGTGCCAGTAGCTCCGCGGGAGGGGCCGCGAACACCGGGGAGCTGTTTTTT
D: TRBD2
V: TRBV19
size: NA
J: TRBJ2-2

CDR3: CATSRDIAGHGYTF
DNA: TGTGCCACCAGCAGAGACATTGCAGGTCATGGCTACACCTTC
D: NA
V: TRBV15
size: NA
J: TRBJ1-2

CDR3: CASSQGRGDTEAFF
DNA: TGTGCCAGCAGCCAAGGGCGCGGGGACACTGAAGCTTTCTTT
D: NA
V: TRBV4-2
size: once
J: TRBJ1-1

CDR3: CAISYGQSSYNEQFF
DNA: TGTGCCATCAGCTATGGACAGAGCTCCTACAATGAGCAGTTCTTC
D: NA
V: TRBV10-3
size: NA
J: TRBJ2-1

CDR3: CAIRGDSGLTDTQYF
DNA: TGTGCCATCAGGGGGGACAGCGGTCTAACAGATACGCAGTATTTT
D: TRBD1
V: TRBV10-3
size: NA
J: TRBJ2-3

CDR3: CASSLALIQETQYF
DNA: TGTGCCAGCAGCTTAGCTCTTATACAAGAGACCCAGTACTTC
D: NA
V: TRBV11-2
size: NA
J: TRBJ2-5

CDR3: CASTRSGGAVSIDTQYF
DNA: TGTGCCAGCACCAGAAGCGGGGGGGCCGTGTCAATAGATACGCAGTATTTT
D: TRBD2
V: TRBV27
size: NA
J: TRBJ2-3

CDR3: CASSSSDTQYF
DNA: TGTGCCAGCAGCTCCTCAGATACGCAGTATTTT
D: NA
V: TRBV7-9
size: NA
J: TRBJ2-3

CDR3: CASSQTGVFSGNTIYF
DNA: TGCGCCAGCAGCCAAACAGGGGTTTTCTCTGGAAACACCATATATTTT
D: TRBD1
V: TRBV4-1
size: NA
J: TRBJ1-3

CDR3: CASSQERVGRTIQPQHF
DNA: TGCGCCAGCAGCCAAGAACGAGTAGGACGGACCATTCAGCCCCAGCATTTT
D: NA
V: TRBV4-3
size: NA
J: TRBJ1-5